Here is one T cell receptor (beta chain) with its context. Its antigen is as yet unknown. Trimming pared 7 bases from V and 0 bases from J, leaving 12 bases between. The CDR3 loop spans 14 amino acids. Per germline, CDR1 SGHNT and CDR2 YYREEE (reference sequence). Data came from immunoSEQ multiplex PCR; TCRdb stores just in-frame clones and leaves some out. This sample carries about 370,000 clones, over 75% of them seen once, and the ten largest clones take around 1.8%. This sample stems from a study of Ad26.COV2.S vaccination and SARS-CoV-2 variants. The study's findings and limits: Vaccine recipients had higher spike-specific TCR breadth than placebo recipients.

Treatment noted: 19 received Ad26.COV2.S at low or high dose, single or two shots; roughly 5 received placebo; per-sample allocation not given. All samples were drawn on day 63, counting from the first vaccine or placebo injection. A Boston adult aged 18-55 years was the donor. This TCR came from a person between 18 and 60 years old who received the Ad26.COV2.S COVID-19 vaccine or a placebo. This material consisted of peripheral blood, taken in a trial of Ad26.COV2.S vaccine versus placebo. The genes are TRBV5-4 and TRBJ2-3, with unresolved D. For the CDR3, the DNA is TGTGCCAGCCAAGGTGAGCCTAGCACAGATACGCAGTATTTT. Translation gives CASQGEPSTDTQYF.